One and the same sample provided the 2 T cell receptor beta chains below, sequenced in a study of blood T cell repertoires in COVID-19. The protocol was immunoSEQ multiplex PCR, while the TCRdb copy is restricted to in-frame clones and leaves out a portion. The sample lists approximately 120,000 clones; roughly 88% were seen once. The sample consisted of peripheral blood. All receptors come from a woman aged 80 or over with acute or convalescent COVID-19.

The genes are TRBV19 and TRBJ1-2; 11 bases map to TRBD1. Trimming at V came to 7 bases and at J to 5 bases, leaving 9 bases not matched to a gene. Per germline, CDR1 LNHDA and CDR2 SQIVND (reference sequence). The CDR3 loop spans 15 amino acids. The DNA for the CDR3 is TGTGCCAGTAAGCTGGGGACAGGGGGTGCGTATGGCTACACCTTC. It translates to CASKLGTGGAYGYTF.

J is TRBJ1-4 and V is TRBV7-6; maybe TRBD1 (6 bases). The CDR3 runs to 16 residues. V lost 5 bases to trimming and J lost 3 bases, with 16 bases between them. Per the germline V gene, CDR1 is SGHVS and CDR2 is FNYEAQ. The DNA for the CDR3 is TGTGCCAGCAGCCCCCTTTCAGAGGGGGCTAATGAAAAACTGTTTTTT. Translated: CASSPLSEGANEKLFF.